These 32 T cell receptor beta chains originate from one sample sequenced in a study of cytomegalovirus exposure and HLA in healthy donors. Method: immunoSEQ multiplex PCR; TCRdb's copy keeps in-frame clones and lacks some. The sample records 130,000 or so clones, roughly nine tenths being singletons. Source material: PBMCs. The receptors were gathered from a woman aged 18-35 years in good health and CMV-seronegative.

The chain has TRBV7-6 and TRBJ1-3; TRBD1 agrees at 9 bases. Germline V gene data show CDR1 as SGHVS and CDR2 as FNYEAQ. J gave up 7 bases and V 0 bases, and 1 base lay outside the gene matches. This CDR3 has 14 residues. The CDR3 nucleotides are TGTGCCAGCAGCTTAGCACAGGGGGCGAACACCATATATTTT. Translation: CASSLAQGANTIYF.

J is TRBJ1-6 and V is TRBV9; D perhaps matches TRBD1 (5 bases). Germline values: CDR1 SGDLS, CDR2 YYNGEE. V was trimmed by 2 bases and J by 10 bases, leaving 10 bases between them. The CDR3 consists of 13 residues. The CDR3 coding sequence is TGTGCCAGCAGCGTCTCCCCAGGGTCACCCCTCCACTTT. Its translation: CASSVSPGSPLHF.

The V and J genes are TRBV7-2 and TRBJ1-2, with D hard to call. The V gene's germline CDR1 is SGHTA and CDR2 FQGNSA. Trimming removed 3 bases from V and 7 bases from J, with 18 bases in between. The CDR3 spans 15 residues. For the CDR3, the DNA is TGTGCCAGCAGCTTGGGCAACTCGGTGGTGGGTGGCTACACCTTC. Its protein product is CASSLGNSVVGGYTF.

The gene calls are TRBV11-3 and TRBJ2-1; 7 bases are a match to TRBD1. Germline-derived CDR1 and CDR2 are SGHNT and YENEEA. The CDR3 spans 13 residues. With V trimmed by 6 bases and J by 6 bases, 5 bases remained unmatched. The CDR3 nucleotides are TGTGCCAGCAGAACCAGGGGGAGCAATGAGCAGTTCTTC. Translated, it gives CASRTRGSNEQFF.

V gene TRBV5-4 combines with J gene TRBJ2-1, with 8 bases that match TRBD2. Germline CDR1 and CDR2: SGHNT and YYREEE (reference sequence). This CDR3 spans 15 amino acids. V was clipped by 2 bases and J by 7 bases; unmatched bases: 8. The CDR3 protein is CASSFFGGGPNEQFF. The CDR3 nucleotides are TGTGCCAGCAGCTTTTTCGGGGGGGGCCCGAATGAGCAGTTCTTC.

The rearrangement joins TRBV15 to TRBJ2-1, with 9 bases matching TRBD2. Germline V CDR1 and CDR2: LNHNV, YYDKDF (reference sequence). J gave up 5 bases and V 7 bases, and 9 bases lay outside the gene matches. CDR3 length equals 15 residues. DNA for the CDR3: TGTGCCACCATATCCGCAGCGGGGGGCCACAATGAGCAGTTCTTC. Translated: CATISAAGGHNEQFF.

The J gene is TRBJ2-7, the V gene TRBV10-3, with 7 bases that match TRBD2. CDR1 and CDR2 from the germline V gene are ENHRY and SYGVKD. This CDR3 region has 12 residues. After removal of 7 bases from V and 0 bases from J, the junction contained 0 bases not matched to a gene. CDR3 bases: TGTGCCATCAAGCGGGACTCCTACGAGCAGTACTTC. It yields the protein CAIKRDSYEQYF.

This chain uses TRBV6-5 with TRBJ2-7; D perhaps matches TRBD1 (5 bases). CDR1 is MNHEY and CDR2 is SVGAGI in the germline V gene. The length of the CDR3 is 14 residues. Trimming cost V 6 bases and J 5 bases, with 17 bases left between them. The CDR3 protein is CASSPSWGWDEQYF. CDR3 in DNA: TGTGCCAGCAGCCCGTCCTGGGGCTGGGACGAGCAGTACTTC.

This chain uses TRBV5-5 with TRBJ1-5, with a weak D call TRBD1 (5 bases). The CDR3 has 14 amino acids. V lost 4 bases and J 8 bases, leaving 16 bases between the germline ends. Looked up from germline, CDR1 is SGHKS and CDR2 is YYEKEE (reference sequence). CDR3 in amino acids: CASSQGGGDKPQHF. In DNA, the CDR3 is TGTGCCAGCAGCCAGGGCGGGGGAGACAAGCCCCAGCATTTT.

The chain carries TRBV6-5 and TRBJ2-7; weak D call: TRBD1 (7 bases). The CDR3 consists of 14 residues. V was trimmed by 2 bases and J by 6 bases, leaving 14 bases between them. In germline, CDR1 is MNHEY, CDR2 SVGAGI. In DNA form, the CDR3 reads TGTGCCAGCAGTTACGGCCCAGGGGGGCGCGAGCAGTACTTC. Translated, it gives CASSYGPGGREQYF.

The table lists this clone with a count of one. V usage is TRBV25-1 and J usage is TRBJ1-1, with D perhaps TRBD1 (6 bases). The V gene's germline CDR1 is MGHDK and CDR2 SYGVNS. The V end lost 8 bases, the J end lost 3 bases, and 13 bases lay between the germline ends. This CDR3 is 13 amino acids long. This CDR3 is CASLNREYTEAFF. DNA of the CDR3: TGTGCCAGCCTTAACAGGGAGTACACTGAAGCTTTCTTT.

In regard to this clone: The junction does not match germline at one end; this may be a read error. The rearrangement links TRBV2 to TRBJ2-7; D perhaps matches TRBD1 (6 bases). Germline CDR1 is SNHLY and CDR2 is FYNNEI. This CDR3 is built from 12 residues. The CDR3 loop is CASNTNRDMANF. CDR3 bases: TGTGCCAGCAATACTAACCGGGACATGGCAAACTTC.

The genes are TRBV11-3 and TRBJ2-1; 11 bases line up with TRBD1. V lost 5 bases to trimming and J lost 7 bases; unmatched junction nucleotides: 10. The germline V gene encodes CDR1 SGHNT and CDR2 YENEEA. The CDR3 sequence is 16 residues long. The CDR3 DNA sequence: TGTGCCAGCAGCCCTGGGACAGGGGGAAAATTGAATGAGCAGTTCTTC. Translating it yields CASSPGTGGKLNEQFF.

The V call is TRBV29-1, the J call TRBJ1-1; the D is unclear. This CDR3 comprises 10 residues. The germline V gene encodes CDR1 SQVTM and CDR2 ANQGSEA. Trimming shortened V by 4 bases and J by 4 bases, and 4 bases separated the two germline ends. The CDR3 here is CSVVVTEAFF. CDR3 sequence (DNA): TGCAGCGTTGTCGTCACTGAAGCTTTCTTT.

This clone was seen a single time. The chain has TRBV2 and TRBJ1-1, with 7 bases lining up with TRBD1. Per germline, CDR1 SNHLY and CDR2 FYNNEI. With V trimmed by 4 bases and J by 3 bases, 5 bases remained unmatched. This CDR3 region has 14 residues. Written as DNA, the CDR3 is TGTGCCAGCAGTGGGGGACAGCTAGACACTGAAGCTTTCTTT. It encodes CASSGGQLDTEAFF.

V gene TRBV5-4 combines with J gene TRBJ1-4; 11 bases are a match to TRBD1. V gave up 4 bases and J gave up 7 bases; unmatched junction bases: 9. The CDR3 totals 16 residues. CDR1 and CDR2 (germline): SGHNT, YYREEE (reference sequence). The CDR3 bases are TGTGCCAGCAGCCCCGGACAGGGGGCGCTGGGTGAAAAACTGTTTTTT. Its translation: CASSPGQGALGEKLFF.

The genes are TRBV15 and TRBJ2-5; TRBD1 might be the D (5 bases). Per the germline V gene, CDR1 is LNHNV and CDR2 is YYDKDF (reference sequence). The CDR3 sequence is 14 residues long. Trimming left V 0 bases short and J 3 bases short, with 8 bases between. CDR3 region: CATSRDRQKETQYF. Here the CDR3 DNA reads TGTGCCACCAGCAGAGATCGACAGAAAGAGACCCAGTACTTC.

The genes are TRBV27 and TRBJ2-3; 9 nucleotides match TRBD2. Germline CDR1 MNHEY, CDR2 SMNVEV (reference sequence). V was pared by 3 bases and J by 5 bases, with 9 bases of the junction left unmatched. This CDR3 has 16 amino acids. This CDR3 is CASSFSPRGGEDTQYF. The CDR3 DNA reads TGTGCCAGCAGTTTCTCCCCGCGGGGGGGCGAAGATACGCAGTATTTT.

The chain joins TRBV2 to TRBJ2-3, with TRBD2 identical over 8 bases. Germline lookup yields CDR1 SNHLY and CDR2 FYNNEI. This CDR3 spans 15 amino acids. Trimming removed 11 bases from V and 2 bases from J; junction bases left unmatched: 12. The CDR3 bases are TGTGCCCCCCGACCTAGAGCGGGGGTCACAGATACGCAGTATTTT. Translating gives CAPRPRAGVTDTQYF.

The gene calls are TRBV19 and TRBJ1-2; perhaps TRBD1 as D (5 bases). Trimming shortened V by 3 bases and J by 4 bases, and 12 bases separated the two germline ends. CDR1 LNHDA and CDR2 SQIVND come from the germline V gene (reference sequence). The CDR3 has 14 residues. The CDR3 DNA reads as TGTGCCAGTAGTATTGGAGACAGATTCTATGGCTACACCTTC. This gives the protein CASSIGDRFYGYTF.

J is TRBJ2-2 and V is TRBV11-3; tentatively, D is TRBD1 (6 bases). Trimming stripped 4 bases from V and 2 bases from J, with 20 bases between. The germline V gene has CDR1 SGHNT and CDR2 YENEEA. There are 18 residues in the CDR3. The CDR3: CASSSSYFWDTNTGELFF. The CDR3 nucleotides are TGTGCCAGCAGCTCAAGCTATTTTTGGGACACCAACACCGGGGAGCTGTTTTTT.

The V gene is TRBV19, the J gene TRBJ1-1; D not certain. V was shortened by 5 bases and J by 4 bases, with 17 bases between the two germline ends. In germline, CDR1 is LNHDA, CDR2 SQIVND (reference sequence). The CDR3 totals 15 residues. CDR3 sequence reads: CASSFSLNELTEAFF. The CDR3 DNA is TGTGCCAGTAGTTTCTCATTGAACGAGCTCACTGAAGCTTTCTTT.

The J gene is TRBJ2-1, the V gene TRBV4-2, with TRBD2 matching 12 bases. CDR1 and CDR2 from the germline V gene are LGHNA and YNFKEQ. CDR3 length: 16 residues. J lost 9 bases, V lost 1 base, and 7 bases had no gene match. The CDR3 nucleotides are TGTGCCAGCAGCCAAGCTAGCGGGGGGGCCTTAAGTGAGCAGTTCTTC. It specifies CASSQASGGALSEQFF.

V usage is TRBV6-1 and J usage is TRBJ1-2; possible D gene TRBD1, 6 bases. V was cut by 8 bases and J by 3 bases, with 10 bases left in between. CDR1 and CDR2 from the germline V gene are MNHNS and SASEGT. The CDR3 length is 12 residues. The DNA of the CDR3 is TGTGCCAGCCGACAGGACCACTATGGCTACACCTTC. Translating it yields CASRQDHYGYTF.

The chain uses TRBV18 and TRBJ2-3, with 12 bases matching TRBD2. The J segment lost 6 bases and the V segment lost 3 bases, leaving 7 bases of the junction unmatched. The CDR3 totals 16 residues. Germline V lookup: CDR1 KGHSH, CDR2 LQKENI. The CDR3 nucleotides are TGTGCCAGCTCACCTCCTAGCGGGGGGGCCGGGGATACGCAGTATTTT. Translated: CASSPPSGGAGDTQYF.

The CDR3, as DNA: TGTGCCAGCAGCCAAGATAGCGGATACACAGATACGCAGTATTTT. This encodes CASSQDSGYTDTQYF. The chain combines TRBV14 with TRBJ2-3; D is possibly TRBD2 (6 bases). There are 15 residues in the CDR3. V lost 0 bases to trimming and J lost 2 bases, with 9 bases between them. Germline CDR1 SGHDN, CDR2 FVKESK. Drawing the rest from reference TRBV14 and TRBJ2-3, the complete variable domain is EAGVTQFPSHSVIEKGQTVTLRCDPISGHDNLYWYRRVMGKEIKFLLHFVKESKQDESGMPNNRFLAERTGGTYSTLKVQPAELEDSGVYFCASSQDSGYTDTQYFGPGTRLTVL.

The CDR3 here is CASSFGLARTDTQYF. CDR3 DNA sequence: TGTGCCAGCAGCTTCGGACTAGCGCGTACAGATACGCAGTATTTT. The gene calls are TRBV7-8 and TRBJ2-3; 9 bases align to TRBD2. CDR3 length: 15 amino acids. V trimming: 3 bases; J trimming: 3 bases; junction bases outside the gene matches: 4. Germline V gene lookup returns CDR1 SGHVS and CDR2 FQNEAQ.

The rearrangement links TRBV19 to TRBJ1-6, with no clear D. Trimming shortened V by 4 bases and J by 5 bases, and 12 bases separated the two germline ends. CDR3 length: 15 residues. The germline CDR1 and CDR2 sequences are LNHDA and SQIVND (reference sequence). The CDR3 here is CASSRSWQNNSPLHF. The CDR3 DNA reads TGTGCCAGTAGTAGGAGTTGGCAGAATAATTCACCCCTCCACTTT. Looking up the rest from reference TRBV19 and TRBJ1-6 gives the full variable domain: DGGITQSPKYLFRKEGQNVTLSCEQNLNHDAMYWYRQDPGQGLRLIYYSQIVNDFQKGDIAEGYSVSREKKESFPLTVTSAQKNPTAFYLCASSRSWQNNSPLHFGNGTRLTVT.

The chain links TRBV14 to TRBJ1-3; D remains unclear. Germline V gives CDR1 SGHDN, CDR2 FVKESK. This CDR3 is 13 amino acids long. The V and J ends lost 0 bases and 3 bases respectively, with 3 bases between them. The CDR3, as DNA: TGTGCCAGCAGCCAAGAGTATGGAAACACCATATATTTT. It encodes CASSQEYGNTIYF.

V gene TRBV25-1 combines with J gene TRBJ2-5; 9 bases line up with TRBD1. The CDR3 sequence is 15 residues long. V shed 3 bases, J shed 1 base, and the junction held 3 bases outside the gene matches. CDR1 is MGHDK and CDR2 is SYGVNS in the germline V gene. The CDR3 sequence is CASSEMTGGQETQYF. CDR3 DNA: TGTGCCAGCAGTGAGATGACAGGGGGCCAAGAGACCCAGTACTTC.

The chain employs TRBV25-1 and TRBJ1-4; D is unclear. The CDR3 runs to 14 residues. Germline V gene lookup returns CDR1 MGHDK and CDR2 SYGVNS. Trimming cost V 6 bases and J 0 bases, with 8 bases left between them. Here the CDR3 reads CASRETTTNEKLFF. The DNA for the CDR3 is TGTGCCAGCAGAGAGACAACAACTAATGAAAAACTGTTTTTT.

V and J are TRBV6-1 and TRBJ2-6; unclear D gene. This CDR3 contains 14 residues. The ends were cut back, 8 bases at V and 0 bases at J, with 8 bases in the middle. CDR1 is MNHNS and CDR2 is SASEGT in the germline V gene. In DNA, the CDR3 is TGTGCCAGCTTCAGTGTCTCTGGGGCCAACGTCCTGACTTTC. This sequence encodes CASFSVSGANVLTF.